Listed here are 16 T cell receptor beta chains from one sample, sequenced in a study of response to subunit inactivated influenza vaccine. A single record per CDR3 protein comes from TCRdb applying MiXCR to the RT-PCR reads. The data contain 450,000 to 550,000 distinct CDR3 sequences, about 25% of them singletons. Source: CD4+ T cells sorted from PBMCs, taken 5 to 6 days after vaccination. All receptors come from a man over 45 who received an inactivated influenza vaccine.

This clonotype was seen many times. The chain links TRBV7-2 to TRBJ1-6; D might be TRBD1 (5 bases). Germline CDR1 and CDR2: SGHTA and FQGNSA. Trimming shortened V by 4 bases and J by 6 bases, and 10 bases separated the two germline ends. CDR3 length equals 14 residues. The CDR3 coding sequence is TGTGCCAGCAGCTCGACAGCAGCTAATTCACCCCTCCACTTT. It codes for CASSSTAANSPLHF.

This clonotype has only a few counts. One junction end does not reproduce the germline sequence, and a read error may be involved. The chain has TRBV11-2 and TRBJ1-4, with 8 bases matching TRBD1. CDR3 length equals 11 residues. Looked up from germline, CDR1 is SGHAT and CDR2 is FQNNGV. The CDR3 DNA follows: TGTGCCAGCAGCTCGGGGACAGGTGTGATTTTT. Protein sequence: CASSSGTGVIF.

The V and J genes are TRBV7-9 and TRBJ2-1; TRBD2 agrees at 9 bases. V was clipped by 5 bases and J by 11 bases; unmatched bases: 4. Germline V lookup: CDR1 SEHNR, CDR2 FQNEAQ (reference sequence). This CDR3 has 12 residues. CDR3 residues: CASSPSGIQQFF. The CDR3 coding sequence is TGTGCCAGCAGCCCTAGCGGGATTCAGCAGTTCTTC.

This chain uses TRBV4-3 with TRBJ2-7; 8 nucleotides line up with TRBD2. Trimming took 1 base from V and 2 from J; bases not matched to a gene: 4. This CDR3 has 15 amino acids. CDR1 LGHNA and CDR2 YSLEER come from the germline V gene. The DNA of the CDR3 is TGCGCCAGCAGCCAAGTGGGGACTAGTGCCTACGAGCAGTACTTC. Protein sequence: CASSQVGTSAYEQYF.

The chain couples TRBV2 to TRBJ2-1; D might be TRBD1 or TRBD2, each matching 6 bases. The CDR3 is 18 residues long. CDR1 is SNHLY, CDR2 FYNNEI, per germline. V dropped 2 bases and J dropped 4 bases, with 21 bases sitting between them. DNA for the CDR3: TGTGCCAGCAGTGAAAGGGGGGTTGGTTCGAACGGTTACAATGAGCAGTTCTTC. Translating it yields CASSERGVGSNGYNEQFF.

This clonotype was picked up a small number of times. The gene calls are TRBV13 and TRBJ2-1; D ambiguous. From germline, CDR1 is PRHDT and CDR2 FYEKMQ (reference sequence). V lost 3 bases and J lost 3, with 12 bases in between. The CDR3 consists of 15 residues. The CDR3 sequence is CASSFRQENYNEQFF. Written as DNA, the CDR3 is TGTGCCAGCAGCTTTCGGCAGGAAAACTACAATGAGCAGTTCTTC.

The table lists this clonotype with a few counts. V gene TRBV11-2 combines with J gene TRBJ2-6; the D gene could be TRBD1 or TRBD2 (5 bases each). Germline CDR1 SGHAT, CDR2 FQNNGV. The CDR3 has 16 residues. Trimming took off 2 bases at V and 3 bases at J, with 11 bases between the two ends. The CDR3 here is CASSLYRTRGANVLTF. In nucleotides, the CDR3 is TGTGCCAGCAGCTTATACAGGACTCGTGGGGCCAACGTCCTGACTTTC.

This chain connects TRBV6-2 or TRBV6-3 to TRBJ2-2; 12 nucleotides match TRBD2. The V segment lost 0 bases and the J segment 5 bases; nucleotides outside the gene matches: 4. This CDR3 is built from 17 residues. Looked up from germline, CDR1 is MNHEY and CDR2 is SVGEGT. The CDR3 nucleotides are TGTGCCAGCAGTTACTCGCGACTAGCGGGAGATACCGGGGAGCTGTTTTTT. The encoded protein is CASSYSRLAGDTGELFF.

J is TRBJ2-7 and V is TRBV6-5; D is possibly TRBD1 (5 bases). The CDR3 is made up of 16 amino acids. The germline V gene encodes CDR1 MNHEY and CDR2 SVGAGI. V lost 0 bases to trimming and J lost 4 bases, with 16 bases between them. The CDR3 sequence is CASSYSVRQPGYEQYF. CDR3 bases: TGTGCCAGCAGTTACTCTGTCCGACAGCCCGGTTACGAGCAGTACTTC.

In its sample, this clonotype was seen a few times. The J gene is TRBJ1-3, the V gene TRBV3-1; D gene unclear. Germline-derived CDR1 and CDR2 are LGHDT and YNNKEL (reference sequence). The CDR3 loop spans 15 amino acids. V lost 0 bases, J lost 0 bases, and 6 bases lay in between. CDR3 coding DNA: TGTGCCAGCAGCCAAGAAGAAATCTCTGGAAACACCATATATTTT. This codes for CASSQEEISGNTIYF.

The chain is built from TRBV20-1 and TRBJ1-1, with 9 positions matching TRBD1. Germline V gene sequence: CDR1 DFQATT, CDR2 SNEGSKA (reference sequence). The CDR3 is 16 residues long. The V gene end was trimmed by 2 bases and the J gene end by 6 bases; junction bases not matched to a gene: 13. In DNA form, the CDR3 reads TGCAGTGCTAGAAGTCAGGAGGGACAGGGAGTTTCTGAAGCTTTCTTT. This gives the protein CSARSQEGQGVSEAFF.

In this sample, this clonotype turned up a few times. The chain couples TRBV7-8 to TRBJ2-5; 7 nucleotides agree with TRBD2. This CDR3 is built from 15 residues. The V gene end was trimmed by 5 bases and the J gene end by 1 base; junction bases not matched to a gene: 7. Germline-derived CDR1 and CDR2 are SGHVS and FQNEAQ. Here the CDR3 reads CASSTTSVGQETQYF. In nucleotides, the CDR3 is TGTGCCAGCAGCACCACTAGCGTCGGCCAAGAGACCCAGTACTTC. Full variable domain (remainder filled in from reference TRBV7-8 and TRBJ2-5): GAGVSQSPRYKVAKRGQDVALRCDPISGHVSLFWYQQALGQGPEFLTYFQNEAQLDKSGLPSDRFFAERPEGSVSTLKIQRTQQEDSAVYLCASSTTSVGQETQYFGPGTRLLVL.

This clonotype was seen at least ten times. The chain carries TRBV20-1 and TRBJ2-1, with 9 bases identical to TRBD2. The CDR3 runs to 16 residues. CDR1 is DFQATT, CDR2 SNEGSKA, per germline (reference sequence). After removal of 6 bases from V and 5 bases from J, the junction contained 14 bases not matched to a gene. CDR3: CSASKGTSIYNNEQFF. CDR3 bases: TGCAGTGCCAGTAAAGGGACTAGCATCTACAACAATGAGCAGTTCTTC.

The V and J genes are TRBV5-5 and TRBJ1-4, with a tentative D call TRBD1 (5 bases). Trimming left V 7 bases short and J 8 bases short, with 15 bases between. The length of the CDR3 is 13 residues. Germline CDR1 reads SGHKS; CDR2 reads YYEKEE (reference sequence). This chain's CDR3 is CASGWGRDEKLFF. The CDR3 DNA is TGTGCCAGCGGCTGGGGTAGGGACGAAAAACTGTTTTTT.

This sequence joins TRBV20-1 and TRBJ1-1; D gene uncertain. The V and J ends lost 0 bases and 6 bases respectively, with 5 bases between them. Germline V gene sequence: CDR1 DFQATT, CDR2 SNEGSKA (reference sequence). The CDR3 has 11 residues. CDR3 nucleotides: TGCAGTGCTAGAGATAGGCCTGAAGCTTTCTTT. Protein: CSARDRPEAFF.

The J gene is TRBJ2-3, the V gene TRBV7-9; D may be TRBD1 or TRBD2 (6 bases each). V was pared by 5 bases and J by 5 bases, with 14 bases between. Germline V gives CDR1 SEHNR, CDR2 FQNEAQ (reference sequence). The CDR3 length is 14 residues. CDR3 region: CASSPGEAVDTQYF. The DNA of the CDR3 is TGTGCCAGCAGCCCAGGGGAGGCGGTAGATACGCAGTATTTT.